The 32 T cell receptor beta chains below were found in one sample sequenced in a study of control samples from healthy donors and cancer patients. TCRdb keeps only in-frame clones here, not all; method: immunoSEQ multiplex PCR. This sample has around 130,000 clones, with over 85% found just once. The sample was blood. These receptor sequences come from a man aged 25 to 45 in good health.

The table lists this clone with a count of one. This chain joins TRBV9 and TRBJ2-1; 15 bases line up with TRBD2. J was trimmed by 7 bases and V by 4 bases; bases with no gene match: 6. CDR3 length: 16 amino acids. Looked up from germline, CDR1 is SGDLS and CDR2 is YYNGEE. This CDR3 reads CASSSPGLAGGNEQFF. CDR3 nucleotides: TGTGCCAGCAGCTCTCCTGGACTAGCGGGGGGGAATGAGCAGTTCTTC.

This chain links TRBV7-2 with TRBJ1-3, with D unclear. The CDR3 loop spans 16 amino acids. Germline V gene data show CDR1 as SGHTA and CDR2 as FQGNSA. Trimming took 1 base from V and 0 from J, leaving 10 bases between them. The CDR3 sequence: CASSLGRATSGNTIYF. The CDR3 DNA reads TGTGCCAGCAGCTTAGGGCGGGCCACCTCTGGAAACACCATATATTTT.

The chain combines TRBV6-2 or TRBV6-3 with TRBJ2-1, with D possibly TRBD2 on 7 matching bases. Germline V gene lookup returns CDR1 MNHEY and CDR2 SVGEGT. This CDR3 comprises 18 residues. V was shortened by 6 bases and J by 6 bases, with 27 bases between the two germline ends. The CDR3 protein is CASSLAVNKGGHFNEQFF. DNA of the CDR3: TGTGCCAGCAGCCTCGCTGTTAATAAGGGGGGGCATTTCAATGAGCAGTTCTTC.

The chain couples TRBV7-2 to TRBJ1-2; possible D gene TRBD1, 5 bases. V gave up 1 base and J gave up 0 bases, with 12 bases separating them. CDR1 SGHTA and CDR2 FQGNSA come from the germline V gene. This CDR3 spans 16 amino acids. The CDR3: CASSLVPGKANYGYTF. CDR3 coding DNA: TGTGCCAGCAGCTTAGTTCCAGGGAAGGCTAACTATGGCTACACCTTC.

V gene TRBV13 combines with J gene TRBJ2-3; possible D gene TRBD2, 7 bases. Germline CDR1 reads PRHDT; CDR2 reads FYEKMQ (reference sequence). The CDR3 spans 14 residues. Trimming cost V 6 bases and J 1 base, with 11 bases left between them. The CDR3 loop is CASRRGARTDTQYF. DNA of the CDR3: TGTGCCAGCAGACGGGGGGCCCGCACAGATACGCAGTATTTT.

This clone was observed a single time. The chain is built from TRBV30 and TRBJ1-1; possibly TRBD1 for D (5 bases). This CDR3 has 13 amino acids. The germline V and J ends were trimmed by 5 bases and 1 base, with 11 bases remaining between them. Per germline, CDR1 GTSNPN and CDR2 SVGIG (reference sequence). CDR3 sequence reads: CAWDGGRNTEAFF. DNA for the CDR3: TGTGCCTGGGATGGGGGAAGGAACACTGAAGCTTTCTTT.

This clone appeared a few times. CDR3 protein: CASSRWRGGQSADTQYF. The CDR3 nucleotides are TGTGCCAGCAGCCGGTGGCGGGGGGGCCAATCAGCAGATACGCAGTATTTT. The chain is built from TRBV3-1 (or the pseudogene TRBV3-2) and TRBJ2-3; TRBD2 matches at 9 bases. Trimming took 4 bases from V and 4 from J; bases not matched to a gene: 12. Germline CDR1 is LGHDT and CDR2 is YNNKEL (reference sequence). This CDR3 has 17 residues.

This chain connects TRBV6-6 to TRBJ2-7; D may be TRBD1 (6 bases). The CDR3 spans 14 residues. Germline loops: CDR1 MNHNY, CDR2 SVGAGI (reference sequence). V gave up 5 bases and J gave up 6 bases, with 17 bases separating them. The CDR3 DNA follows: TGTGCCAGCAGTCCCTTTGGGGGCCGGGGCGAGCAGTACTTC. Residues: CASSPFGGRGEQYF.

The chain has TRBV6-4 and TRBJ2-1; TRBD1 matches 11 bases. This CDR3 has 15 residues. From germline, CDR1 is MRHNA and CDR2 SNTAGT. The ends lost 6 bases at V and 6 bases at J; junction bases unmatched: 7. The CDR3 sequence is CASSPSGTGGNEQFF. CDR3 nucleotides: TGTGCCAGCAGCCCCTCCGGGACAGGGGGCAATGAGCAGTTCTTC.

The chain joins TRBV10-3 to TRBJ1-2, with a possible D match to TRBD1 (6 bases). V was trimmed by 1 base and J by 9 bases, leaving 12 bases between them. The germline CDR1 and CDR2 sequences are ENHRY and SYGVKD. This CDR3 comprises 13 residues. This chain's CDR3 is CAISEFTGFSYTF. The DNA for the CDR3 is TGTGCCATCAGTGAGTTCACAGGGTTTAGCTACACCTTC.

J is TRBJ2-2 and V is TRBV19; D gene uncertain. The V gene's germline CDR1 is LNHDA and CDR2 SQIVND (reference sequence). The CDR3 runs to 14 residues. Trimming cost V 11 bases and J 0 bases, with 13 bases left between them. The CDR3 region has the DNA TGTGCCGTACGGGCTCACCCGAACACCGGGGAGCTGTTTTTT. This sequence encodes CAVRAHPNTGELFF.

The rearrangement links TRBV19 to TRBJ2-1; the match to TRBD1 covers 9 bases. The CDR3 runs to 13 residues. Per germline, CDR1 LNHDA and CDR2 SQIVND (reference sequence). V shed 5 bases, J shed 9 bases, and the junction held 5 bases outside the gene matches. The CDR3 region is CASSGQGQVEQFF. The CDR3 coding sequence is TGTGCCAGTAGTGGACAGGGGCAGGTTGAGCAGTTCTTC.

The chain employs TRBV7-2 and TRBJ1-1; no definite D call. Deletions cut 7 bases from V and 1 base from J, with 16 bases between. The CDR3 totals 15 residues. Germline V lookup: CDR1 SGHTA, CDR2 FQGNSA. CDR3 nucleotide sequence: TGTGCCAGCACCCTACAGAGGGCGTCGAACACTGAAGCTTTCTTT. Translated: CASTLQRASNTEAFF.

The V and J genes are TRBV2 and TRBJ2-7; 7 bases are a match to TRBD1. The ends lost 10 bases at V and 2 bases at J; junction bases unmatched: 8. CDR1 is SNHLY and CDR2 is FYNNEI in the germline V gene. The CDR3 contains 13 residues. The CDR3 sequence: CATEDRWTYEQYF. The CDR3 nucleotides read TGTGCCACCGAGGACAGGTGGACCTACGAGCAGTACTTC.

As DNA, the CDR3 is TGTGCCAGTAGTATAGATCCGAACTATGGCTACACCTTC. This encodes CASSIDPNYGYTF. The chain has TRBV19 and TRBJ1-2; D unclear. Trimming removed 0 bases from V and 2 bases from J, with 4 bases in between. The CDR3 sequence is 13 residues long. From germline, CDR1 is LNHDA and CDR2 SQIVND (reference sequence).

The CDR3: CAIKKPGQGNSPLHF. The CDR3 DNA reads TGTGCCATTAAAAAACCGGGACAGGGAAATTCACCCCTCCACTTT. The chain has TRBV30 and TRBJ1-6; 9 positions agree with TRBD1. V dropped 8 bases and J dropped 7; count of bases not matched to a gene: 12. CDR3 size: 15 residues. From germline, CDR1 is GTSNPN and CDR2 SVGIG (reference sequence).

J is TRBJ2-7 and V is TRBV2; TRBD1 matches at 7 bases. This CDR3 has 13 residues. V trimming: 5 bases; J trimming: 0 bases; junction bases outside the gene matches: 1. The germline CDR1 and CDR2 sequences are SNHLY and FYNNEI. CDR3 DNA: TGTGCCAGCAGTAGGGACAGCTCCTACGAGCAGTACTTC. Residues: CASSRDSSYEQYF.

The V call is TRBV28, the J call TRBJ1-1; tentatively, D is TRBD1 (5 bases). This CDR3 contains 14 residues. V dropped 10 bases and J dropped 6 bases, with 21 bases sitting between them. CDR1 and CDR2 from the germline V gene are MDHEN and SYDVKM. CDR3 DNA sequence: TGTGCCACCCTGGTGGACACCCGGGGCGCTGAAGCTTTCTTT. Its protein is CATLVDTRGAEAFF.

V is TRBV6-5 and J is TRBJ1-6; D is uncertain. Trimming stripped 1 base from V and 5 bases from J, with 3 bases between. The CDR3 sequence is 13 residues long. CDR1 MNHEY and CDR2 SVGAGI come from the germline V gene. The CDR3 is CASSYLDNSPLHF. As DNA, the CDR3 is TGTGCCAGCAGTTACTTGGATAATTCACCCCTCCACTTT.

The CDR3 reads CASSRGTNTGELFF. The CDR3 DNA sequence: TGTGCCAGCAGCAGGGGGACGAACACCGGGGAGCTGTTTTTT. The chain recombines TRBV7-3 with TRBJ2-2; a weak D match, TRBD1 (6 bases). Germline CDR1 reads SGHTA; CDR2 reads FQGTGA. CDR3 length: 14 residues. V lost 5 bases, J lost 0 bases, and 7 bases lay in between.

This clone was detected only once. CDR3 DNA: TGTGCCAGCAGCTTGGTTAATGGTAATCAGCCCCAGCATTTT. It encodes CASSLVNGNQPQHF. V is TRBV5-5 and J is TRBJ1-5; D uncertain. With 0 bases removed from V and 4 bases from J, the gap between germline ends came to 8 bases. Per the germline V gene, CDR1 is SGHKS and CDR2 is YYEKEE (reference sequence). The length of the CDR3 is 14 residues.

V usage is TRBV11-1 and J usage is TRBJ2-1; D is possibly TRBD2 (6 bases). V lost 4 bases, J lost 8 bases, and 21 bases lay in between. The CDR3 runs 16 residues. Germline CDR1 and CDR2: SGHAT and FQDESV (reference sequence). CDR3 nucleotides: TGTGCCAGCAGCTCCCGGGAGAAGGTGCTACGGGATGAGCAGTTCTTC. Its protein product is CASSSREKVLRDEQFF.

This chain connects TRBV4-3 to TRBJ2-1; D call uncertain. There are 14 residues in the CDR3. Germline V gene data show CDR1 as LGHNA and CDR2 as YSLEER. Trimming stripped 4 bases from V and 3 bases from J, with 10 bases between. CDR3 in amino acids: CASSPTRGYNEQFF. The CDR3 DNA sequence: TGCGCCAGCAGCCCGACTCGTGGCTACAATGAGCAGTTCTTC.

This clone is a singleton in its sample. This chain joins TRBV7-2 and TRBJ1-4; 8 bases fit TRBD1. CDR1 is SGHTA and CDR2 is FQGNSA in the germline V gene. V gave up 1 base and J gave up 0 bases; unmatched junction bases: 7. The CDR3 has 18 amino acids. The CDR3 region is CASSLVRDRWTTNEKLFF. The CDR3 DNA sequence: TGTGCCAGCAGCTTAGTCCGGGACAGGTGGACAACTAATGAAAAACTGTTTTTT.

V and J are TRBV28 and TRBJ1-5; TRBD1 aligns across 8 bases. This CDR3 is built from 16 residues. CDR1 is MDHEN and CDR2 is SYDVKM in the germline V gene. V gave up 6 bases and J gave up 1 base; unmatched junction bases: 8. The CDR3 loop reads CASRAGTGYSNQPQHF. CDR3 DNA sequence: TGTGCCAGCAGGGCCGGGACAGGTTACAGCAATCAGCCCCAGCATTTT.

This clone was detected only once. The J gene is TRBJ2-3, the V gene TRBV20-1; no reliable D call. The CDR3 covers 12 residues. Per the germline V gene, CDR1 is DFQATT and CDR2 is SNEGSKA (reference sequence). Between the trimmed V and J ends, which lost 3 bases and 5 bases, there was a span of 9 bases. For the CDR3, the DNA is TGCAGTGCTAGTACGGTGAGAGATACGCAGTATTTT. It translates to CSASTVRDTQYF.

The rearrangement links TRBV12-3 or TRBV12-4 to TRBJ2-2; weak D call: TRBD1 (5 bases). V dropped 3 bases and J dropped 6 bases, with 8 bases sitting between them. The CDR3 loop spans 13 amino acids. This chain's CDR3 is CASSFTGPGELFF. CDR3 in DNA: TGTGCCAGCAGTTTTACAGGCCCCGGGGAGCTGTTTTTT.

V gene TRBV19 combines with J gene TRBJ2-7; 8 bases fit TRBD1. Germline lookup yields CDR1 LNHDA and CDR2 SQIVND (reference sequence). The trim removed 5 bases at V and 4 bases at J, leaving 7 bases unmatched. CDR3 length: 14 amino acids. CDR3 nucleotides: TGTGCCAGTAGTGCCGGGACAGGAGTTTACGAGCAGTACTTC. Its translation: CASSAGTGVYEQYF.

The rearrangement uses TRBV28 and TRBJ1-5, with D uncertain. Trimming took off 7 bases at V and 7 bases at J, with 11 bases between the two ends. CDR1 and CDR2 from the germline V gene are MDHEN and SYDVKM. The CDR3 is 12 residues long. The CDR3 DNA reads TGTGCCAGCAAGCCGGGAGGCCAGCCCCAGCATTTT. Translation gives CASKPGGQPQHF.

J is TRBJ2-1 and V is TRBV2; TRBD2 might be the D (6 bases). Trimming pared 7 bases from V and 1 base from J, leaving 11 bases between. This CDR3 is built from 14 residues. CDR1 and CDR2 (germline): SNHLY, FYNNEI. For the CDR3, the DNA is TGTGCCAGCACCACCGGGGGTTCCTACAATGAGCAGTTCTTC. It is translated as CASTTGGSYNEQFF. Complete variable domain (other parts from reference TRBV2 and TRBJ2-1): EPEVTQTPSHQVTQMGQEVILRCVPISNHLYFYWYRQILGQKVEFLVSFYNNEISEKSEIFDDQFSVERPDGSNFTLKIRSTKLEDSAMYFCASTTGGSYNEQFFGPGTRLTVL.

In DNA form, the CDR3 reads TGCGCCAGCAGCCAAGGACTGGGCGAGCAGTACTTC. Protein: CASSQGLGEQYF. V usage is TRBV4-1 and J usage is TRBJ2-7; D is unresolved. The germline CDR1 and CDR2 sequences are MGHRA and YSYEKL. V was pared by 1 base and J by 6 bases, with 7 bases between. This CDR3 contains 12 residues.

V and J are TRBV6-6 and TRBJ2-7; perhaps TRBD1 as D (5 bases). Germline V gene sequence: CDR1 MNHNY, CDR2 SVGAGI (reference sequence). The CDR3 loop spans 15 amino acids. V was cut by 0 bases and J by 2 bases, with 11 bases left in between. The CDR3 loop is CASSYSTDSPYEQYF. The CDR3 DNA is TGTGCCAGCAGTTACTCGACAGACTCACCCTACGAGCAGTACTTC.